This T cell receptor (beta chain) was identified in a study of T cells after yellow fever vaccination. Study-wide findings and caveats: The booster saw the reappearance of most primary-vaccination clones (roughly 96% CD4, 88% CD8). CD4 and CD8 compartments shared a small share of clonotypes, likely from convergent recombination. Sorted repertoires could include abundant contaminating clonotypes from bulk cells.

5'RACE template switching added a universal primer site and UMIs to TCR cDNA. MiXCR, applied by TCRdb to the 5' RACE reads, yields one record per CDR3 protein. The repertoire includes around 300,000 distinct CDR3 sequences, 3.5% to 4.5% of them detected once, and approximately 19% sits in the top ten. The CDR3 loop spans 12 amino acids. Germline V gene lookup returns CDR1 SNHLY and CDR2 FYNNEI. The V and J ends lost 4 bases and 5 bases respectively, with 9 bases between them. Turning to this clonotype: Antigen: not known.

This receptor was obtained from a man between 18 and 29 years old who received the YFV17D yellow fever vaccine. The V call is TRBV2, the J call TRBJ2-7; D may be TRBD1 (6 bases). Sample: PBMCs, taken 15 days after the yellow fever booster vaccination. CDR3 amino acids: CASSGDTNEQYF. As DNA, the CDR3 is TGTGCCAGCAGTGGGGACACGAACGAGCAGTACTTC.